This is a list of T cell receptor beta chains from one sample in a study of cytomegalovirus exposure and HLA in healthy donors. Produced via immunoSEQ multiplex PCR; TCRdb's table is partial and in-frame only. The sample shows more than 25,000 clones, about three fifths of them seen only once. What was sequenced was PBMCs. The source of these receptors is a male donor in good health and CMV-seropositive. Each CDR3 is given with its conserved first and last residue. D genes are given only for firm matches. Only part of the rows carry a size: once, few, many, or a class if the clone is expanded.

NA,NA,TRBJ1-3,TRBV6-5,TGTGCCAGCAGTTACTCCGGGAGCTCTGGAAACACCATATATTTT,CASSYSGSSGNTIYF
TRBD1,NA,TRBJ1-5,TRBV5-1,TGCGCCAGCAGCCGACAGGGGCCCTATAGCAATCAGCCCCAGCATTTT,CASSRQGPYSNQPQHF
NA,few,TRBJ1-2,TRBV30,TGTGCCTGGAGTGTACATTCGTCAGGGGCCGCCTATGGCTACACCTTC,CAWSVHSSGAAYGYTF
NA,NA,TRBJ2-4,TRBV7-6,TGTGCCAGCAGCAAAGCGGGAAACATTCAGTACTTC,CASSKAGNIQYF
NA,few,TRBJ2-5,TRBV28,TGTGCCAGCAGTTCTGGGGGCTGGGGGGAGACCCAGTACTTC,CASSSGGWGETQYF
TRBD1,once,TRBJ2-7,TRBV7-9,TGTGCCAGCAGCTTGGGACAGGGATCAAACGAGCAGTACTTC,CASSLGQGSNEQYF
NA,many,TRBJ1-1,TRBV5-6,TGTGCCAGCAGCTTGGGGGGTGGGGCCATCACTGAAGCTTTCTTT,CASSLGGGAITEAFF
NA,NA,TRBJ2-7,TRBV5-6,TGTGCCAGCAGCTTGGTGAGTCGCCTCTCCTACGAGCAGTACTTC,CASSLVSRLSYEQYF
TRBD1,NA,TRBJ1-1,TRBV18,TGTGCCAGCTCACCAGGGGACAGGGGGCTTACTGAAGCTTTCTTT,CASSPGDRGLTEAFF
TRBD1,NA,TRBJ2-7,TRBV7-9,TGTGCCAGCAGCTCCGACGGGACAGGTTTGCACGAGCAGTACTTC,CASSSDGTGLHEQYF
TRBD2,few,TRBJ2-7,TRBV6-1,TGTGCCAGCAATCTAGGCGGGGGGGGTTCCTACGAGCAGTACTTC,CASNLGGGGSYEQYF
NA,NA,TRBJ2-6,TRBV27,TGTGACAGCAGCCTTACCGCAAGCAGGGCAGGGGCCAACGTCCTGACTTTC,CDSSLTASRAGANVLTF
NA,few,TRBJ1-1,TRBV27,TGTGCCAGCATTGGTTTCCGGTTGAACACTGAAGCTTTCTTT,CASIGFRLNTEAFF
TRBD2,once,TRBJ2-1,TRBV7-8,TGTGCCAGCAGCCCGGGGGGTGAGCAGTTCTTC,CASSPGGEQFF
NA,NA,TRBJ1-2,TRBV28,TGTGCCAGCAGTAAGTCTCCGCCGGTAGTAGGCTACACCTTC,CASSKSPPVVGYTF
TRBD1,NA,TRBJ1-2,TRBV29-1,TGCAGCGTTGAAGGAACGGGACAGGGTGGCTACACCTTC,CSVEGTGQGGYTF
NA,NA,TRBJ1-2,TRBV7-9,TGTGCCAGCAGCTCTCGGACAGCAGCTGGCTACACCTTC,CASSSRTAAGYTF
NA,few,TRBJ2-1,TRBV5-8,TGTGCCAGCAGCCTGACAGGAAACCCCTACAATGAGCAGTTCTTC,CASSLTGNPYNEQFF
NA,once,TRBJ2-1,TRBV29-1,TGCAGCGCCCCCACCGGGCTAGCCCCCAATGAGCAGTTCTTC,CSAPTGLAPNEQFF
NA,NA,TRBJ2-2,TRBV11-1,TGTGCCAGCAGCTTTGAGGGGGCCGGGGAGCTGTTTTTT,CASSFEGAGELFF
TRBD1,NA,TRBJ1-2,TRBV2,TGTGCCAGCAGCGAGACAGGGAGATATGGCTACACCTTC,CASSETGRYGYTF
TRBD2,NA,TRBJ2-1,TRBV27,TGTGCCAGCAGTTTACGGCTAGCGGGAGGATCGGACAATGAGCAGTTCTTC,CASSLRLAGGSDNEQFF
TRBD1,NA,TRBJ2-2,TRBV6-6,TGTGCCAGCACTAGGACAGGGGAGAACACCGGGGAGCTGTTTTTT,CASTRTGENTGELFF
TRBD1,few,TRBJ1-1,TRBV7-8,TGTGCCAGCAGGCGGACAGGCGCGATGAACACTGAAGCTTTCTTT,CASRRTGAMNTEAFF
NA,NA,TRBJ2-7,TRBV15,TGTGCCACCAGCAGAGGAGGGCGAACCGGTGCCGAGCAGTACTTC,CATSRGGRTGAEQYF
TRBD2,NA,TRBJ2-2,TRBV30,TGTGCCTGGAGACGGGCGGGGGCCGGGGAGCTGTTTTTT,CAWRRAGAGELFF